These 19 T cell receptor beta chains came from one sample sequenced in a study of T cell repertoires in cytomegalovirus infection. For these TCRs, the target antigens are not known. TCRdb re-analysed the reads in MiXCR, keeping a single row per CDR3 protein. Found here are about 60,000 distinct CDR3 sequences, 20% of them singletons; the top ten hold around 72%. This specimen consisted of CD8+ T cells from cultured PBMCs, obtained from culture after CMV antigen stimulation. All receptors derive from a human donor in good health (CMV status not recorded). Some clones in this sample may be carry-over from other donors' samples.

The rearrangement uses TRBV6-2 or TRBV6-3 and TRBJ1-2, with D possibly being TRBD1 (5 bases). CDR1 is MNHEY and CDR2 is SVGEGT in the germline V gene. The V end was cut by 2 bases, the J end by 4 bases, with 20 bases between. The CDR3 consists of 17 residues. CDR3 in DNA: TGTGCCAGCAGTTACCTTAACCGGGACGTTCTCCTCTATGGCTACACCTTC. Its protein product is CASSYLNRDVLLYGYTF.

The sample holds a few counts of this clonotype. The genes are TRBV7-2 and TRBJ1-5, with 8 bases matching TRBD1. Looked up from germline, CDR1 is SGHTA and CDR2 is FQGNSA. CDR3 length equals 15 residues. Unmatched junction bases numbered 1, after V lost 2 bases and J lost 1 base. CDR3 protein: CASSLSGGSNQPQHF. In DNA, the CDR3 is TGTGCCAGCAGCTTATCAGGGGGCAGCAATCAGCCCCAGCATTTT. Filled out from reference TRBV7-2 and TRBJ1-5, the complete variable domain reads GAGVSQSPSNKVTEKGKDVELRCDPISGHTALYWYRQSLGQGLEFLIYFQGNSAPDKSGLPSDRFSAERTGGSVSTLTIQRTQQEDSAVYLCASSLSGGSNQPQHFGDGTRLSIL.

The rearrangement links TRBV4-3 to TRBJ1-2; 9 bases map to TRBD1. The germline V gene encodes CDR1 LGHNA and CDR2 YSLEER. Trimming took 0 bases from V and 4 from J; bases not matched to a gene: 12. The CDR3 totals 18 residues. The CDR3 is CASSQDRGRQGVFYGYTF. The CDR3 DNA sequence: TGCGCCAGCAGCCAAGATAGGGGGAGACAGGGGGTCTTCTATGGCTACACCTTC.

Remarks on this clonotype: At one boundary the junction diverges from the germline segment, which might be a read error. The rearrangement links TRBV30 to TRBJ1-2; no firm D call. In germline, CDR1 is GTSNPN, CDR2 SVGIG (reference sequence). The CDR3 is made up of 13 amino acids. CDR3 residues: CAGRPADSMSYTF. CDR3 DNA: TGTGCCGGGAGACCGGCGGATTCTATGAGCTACACCTTC.

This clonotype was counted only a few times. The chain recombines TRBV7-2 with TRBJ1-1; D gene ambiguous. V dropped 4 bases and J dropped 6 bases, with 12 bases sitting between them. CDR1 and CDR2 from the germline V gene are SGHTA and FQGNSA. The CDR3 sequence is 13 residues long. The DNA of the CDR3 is TGTGCCAGCAGCTCCGCGACGCGTTCTGAAGCTTTCTTT. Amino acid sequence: CASSSATRSEAFF. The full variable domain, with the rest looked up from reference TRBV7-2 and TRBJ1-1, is GAGVSQSPSNKVTEKGKDVELRCDPISGHTALYWYRQSLGQGLEFLIYFQGNSAPDKSGLPSDRFSAERTGGSVSTLTIQRTQQEDSAVYLCASSSATRSEAFFGQGTRLTVV.

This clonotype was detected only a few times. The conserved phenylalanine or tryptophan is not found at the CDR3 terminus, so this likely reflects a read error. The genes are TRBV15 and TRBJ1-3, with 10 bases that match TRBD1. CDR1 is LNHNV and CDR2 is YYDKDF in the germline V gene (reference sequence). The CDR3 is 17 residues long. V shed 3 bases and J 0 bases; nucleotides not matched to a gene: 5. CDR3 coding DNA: TGTGCCACCAGCAGGGGACAGGGGTCCTTCTCTGGAAACACCATATATCTT. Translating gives CATSRGQGSFSGNTIYL.

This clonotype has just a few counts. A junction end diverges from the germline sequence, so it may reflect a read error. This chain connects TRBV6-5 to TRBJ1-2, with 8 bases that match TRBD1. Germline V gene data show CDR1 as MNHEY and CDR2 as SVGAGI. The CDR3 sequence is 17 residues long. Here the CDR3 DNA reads TGTGCCAGCAGTCACTCACTCCAGGGGGCCCCTAACTATGGCTACACCTTC. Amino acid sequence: CASSHSLQGAPNYGYTF.

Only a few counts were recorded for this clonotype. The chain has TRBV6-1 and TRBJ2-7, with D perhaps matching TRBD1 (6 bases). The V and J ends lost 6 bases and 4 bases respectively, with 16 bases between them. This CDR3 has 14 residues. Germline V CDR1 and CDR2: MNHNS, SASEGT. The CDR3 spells CASSYRVGGYEQYF. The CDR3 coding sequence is TGTGCCAGCAGCTACAGGGTTGGGGGTTACGAGCAGTACTTC.

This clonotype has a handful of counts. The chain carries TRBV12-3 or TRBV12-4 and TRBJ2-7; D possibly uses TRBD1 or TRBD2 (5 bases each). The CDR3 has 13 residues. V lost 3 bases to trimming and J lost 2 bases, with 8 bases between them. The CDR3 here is CASSLGDAYEQYF. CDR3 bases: TGTGCCAGCAGTTTGGGGGACGCCTACGAGCAGTACTTC.

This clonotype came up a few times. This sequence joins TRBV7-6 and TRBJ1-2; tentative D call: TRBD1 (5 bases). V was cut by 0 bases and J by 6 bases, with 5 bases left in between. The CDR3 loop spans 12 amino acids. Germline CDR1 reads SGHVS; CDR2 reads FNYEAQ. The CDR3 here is CASSLAGDGYTF. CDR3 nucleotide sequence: TGTGCCAGCAGCTTAGCGGGGGATGGCTACACCTTC.

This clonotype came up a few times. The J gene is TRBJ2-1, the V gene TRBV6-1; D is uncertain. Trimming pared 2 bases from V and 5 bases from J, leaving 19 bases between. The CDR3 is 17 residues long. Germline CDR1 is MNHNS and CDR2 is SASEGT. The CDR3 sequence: CASSESRLTVMNNEQFF. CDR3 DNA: TGTGCCAGCAGTGAAAGTCGTTTAACAGTGATGAACAATGAGCAGTTCTTC.

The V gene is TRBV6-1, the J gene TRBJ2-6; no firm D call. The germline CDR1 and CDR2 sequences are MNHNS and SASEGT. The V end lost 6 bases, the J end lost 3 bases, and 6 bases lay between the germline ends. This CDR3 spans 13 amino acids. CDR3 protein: CASRNGGANVLTF. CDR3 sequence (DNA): TGTGCCAGCAGGAATGGTGGGGCCAACGTCCTGACTTTC.

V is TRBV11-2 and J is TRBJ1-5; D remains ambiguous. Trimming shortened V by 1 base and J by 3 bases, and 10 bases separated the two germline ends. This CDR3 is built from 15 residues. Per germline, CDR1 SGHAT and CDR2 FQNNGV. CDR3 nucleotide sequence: TGTGCCAGCAGCTTAGGTCCAGGTGACAATCAGCCCCAGCATTTT. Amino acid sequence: CASSLGPGDNQPQHF.

The CDR3 here is CASSEWSGNTEAFF. In DNA form, the CDR3 reads TGTGCCAGCAGTGAATGGTCAGGGAACACTGAAGCTTTCTTT. The chain is built from TRBV6-1 and TRBJ1-1; the D is unclear. This CDR3 region has 14 residues. V lost 2 bases and J 1 base, leaving 8 bases between the germline ends. CDR1 is MNHNS, CDR2 SASEGT, per germline.

As DNA, the CDR3 is TGCGCCAGCAGTGAATCGGGCCTAAGGGGCTATGGCTACACCTTC. Translated, it gives CASSESGLRGYGYTF. V usage is TRBV10-2 and J usage is TRBJ1-2; perhaps TRBD1 as D (5 bases). Trimming took off 3 bases at V and 4 bases at J, with 15 bases between the two ends. The germline CDR1 and CDR2 sequences are WSHSY and SAAADI. The CDR3 consists of 15 residues.

The CDR3 loop reads CASSLVGNSNQPQHF. Here the CDR3 DNA reads TGTGCCAGCAGCTTAGTGGGGAACAGCAATCAGCCCCAGCATTTT. This rearrangement joins TRBV7-2 to TRBJ1-5; D unclear. V was clipped by 1 base and J by 1 base, with 8 bases between them. This CDR3 is built from 15 residues. The germline gives CDR1 SGHTA, CDR2 FQGNSA. Full variable domain (outside the CDR3, taken from reference TRBV7-2 and TRBJ1-5): GAGVSQSPSNKVTEKGKDVELRCDPISGHTALYWYRQSLGQGLEFLIYFQGNSAPDKSGLPSDRFSAERTGGSVSTLTIQRTQQEDSAVYLCASSLVGNSNQPQHFGDGTRLSIL.

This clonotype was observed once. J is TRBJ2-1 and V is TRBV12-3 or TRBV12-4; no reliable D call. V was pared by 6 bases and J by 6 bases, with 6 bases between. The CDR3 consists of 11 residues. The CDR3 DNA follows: TGTGCCAGCAGCCCTTCCAATGAGCAGTTCTTC. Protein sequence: CASSPSNEQFF.

In nucleotides, the CDR3 is TGTGCCAGCAGCCCCATCCCCCAAGAGACCCAGTACTTC. Protein product: CASSPIPQETQYF. V gene TRBV11-2 combines with J gene TRBJ2-5; D is unresolved. This CDR3 has 13 amino acids. The ends were cut back, 5 bases at V and 1 base at J, with 8 bases in the middle. Germline V lookup: CDR1 SGHAT, CDR2 FQNNGV.

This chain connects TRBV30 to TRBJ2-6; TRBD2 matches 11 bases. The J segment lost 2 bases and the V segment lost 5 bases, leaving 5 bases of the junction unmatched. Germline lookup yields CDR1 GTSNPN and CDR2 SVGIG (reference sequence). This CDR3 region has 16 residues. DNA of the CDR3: TGTGCCTGGGCACTAGCGGGAGTCCCTGGGGCCAACGTCCTGACTTTC. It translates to CAWALAGVPGANVLTF.